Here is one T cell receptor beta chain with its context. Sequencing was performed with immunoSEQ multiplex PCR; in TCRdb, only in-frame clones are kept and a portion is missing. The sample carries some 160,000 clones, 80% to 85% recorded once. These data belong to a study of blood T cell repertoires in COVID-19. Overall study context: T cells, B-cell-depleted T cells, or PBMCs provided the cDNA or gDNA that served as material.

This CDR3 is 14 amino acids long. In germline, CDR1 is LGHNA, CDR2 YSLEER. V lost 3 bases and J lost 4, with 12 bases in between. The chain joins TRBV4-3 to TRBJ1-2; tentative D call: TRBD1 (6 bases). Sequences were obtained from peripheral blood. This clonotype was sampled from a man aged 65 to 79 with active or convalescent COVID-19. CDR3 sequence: CASSHQTGVYGYTF. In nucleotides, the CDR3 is TGCGCCAGCAGCCACCAGACAGGAGTCTATGGCTACACCTTC.